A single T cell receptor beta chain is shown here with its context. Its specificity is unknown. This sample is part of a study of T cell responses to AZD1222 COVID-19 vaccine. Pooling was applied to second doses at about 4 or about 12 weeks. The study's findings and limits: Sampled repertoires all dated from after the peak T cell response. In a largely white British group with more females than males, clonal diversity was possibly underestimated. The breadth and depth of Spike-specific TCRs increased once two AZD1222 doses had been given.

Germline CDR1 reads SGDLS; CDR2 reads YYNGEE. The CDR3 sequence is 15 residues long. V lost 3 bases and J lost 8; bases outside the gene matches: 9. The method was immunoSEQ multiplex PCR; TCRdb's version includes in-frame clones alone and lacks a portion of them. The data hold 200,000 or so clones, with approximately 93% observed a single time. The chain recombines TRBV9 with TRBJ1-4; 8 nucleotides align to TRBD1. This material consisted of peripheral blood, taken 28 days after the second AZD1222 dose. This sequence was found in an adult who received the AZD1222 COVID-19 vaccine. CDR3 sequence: CASSAPQGGSEKLFF. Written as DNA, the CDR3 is TGTGCCAGCAGCGCACCACAGGGGGGAAGCGAAAAACTGTTTTTT. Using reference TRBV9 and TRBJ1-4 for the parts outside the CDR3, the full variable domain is DSGVTQTPKHLITATGQRVTLRCSPRSGDLSVYWYQQSLDQGLQFLIQYYNGEERAKGNILERFSAQQFPDLHSELNLSSLELGDSALYFCASSAPQGGSEKLFFGSGTQLSVL.